This entry describes one T cell receptor beta chain. Its antigen is still unknown. The sample holds no much larger clone one base away, and base qualities are not on file. V was cut back by 0 bases and J by 5 bases, leaving a gap of 17 bases between them. Including cysteine and phenylalanine, the CDR3 has 15 amino acids. The read is trimmed to its CDR3 DNA, 45 bases read in frame from base 1. Taken from the germline V gene (reference sequence), the CDR1 and CDR2 loops are GTSNPN and SVGIG. Library preparation was by the immunoSEQ multiplex PCR assay. For the multiplex PCR, a mixture combining 60 forward primers for TCR Vbeta segments and 13 reverse primers for TCR Jbeta segments was used. The CDR3 region of rearranged TCR beta genes was amplified from genomic DNA with a multiplex PCR assay. The amplified TCR beta libraries were sequenced on the Illumina HiSeq System as 87-base-pair reads. Regarding the original processing steps: A later analysis tallied 75 million to 95 million unique TCR beta chains across the 660 or so repertoires, and about 10 million of those chains were shared by two or more donors. Raw reads were error-corrected and collapsed into unique sequences with a nearest-neighbor algorithm that merged closely related sequences to remove PCR and sequencing errors. V, D and J gene segments were assigned by aligning CDR3 sequences to IMGT reference sequences. For a sequence to be retained, a match of at least six nucleotides was required to both a V gene segment and a J gene segment. A rearrangement counted as productive if the CDR3 had no stop codons and remained in frame with V and J, and every other rearrangement counted as non-productive. CDR3 was defined according to IMGT convention as the region running from the second conserved V-encoded cysteine to the conserved J-encoded phenylalanine. The earlier analysis of around 640 of the donors excluded sequences that lacked an unambiguous match to a single V gene segment. In an earlier analysis of a few hundred of the donors, V segments were called functional above 56.7% productive rearrangements and were called segregating when the between-donor standard deviation exceeded 5%. A statistical classification framework was built for diagnosing cytomegalovirus status from the catalog of TCR beta chain sequences. In a later analysis, TCR nucleotide sequences were compared against IMGT/GENE-DB human TR gene sequences so that V and J genes could be assigned. Using the TCRdist pipeline, a later analysis assigned CDR3 sequences along with most-parsimonious VDJ recombination scenarios. A later analysis defined each TCR beta chain by its CDR3 amino acid sequence plus V-gene family, and excluded reads lacking a unique V-gene family. As a way to deal with suspected cross-contamination and a sequencing artifact, a later analysis dropped roughly 620 nucleotide sequences that were highly shared and had low generation probability. For each public chain, a later analysis derived a clonal expansion index from normalized ranks of inferred template counts within each repertoire. Generation probabilities in a later analysis came from a VDJ recombination model fitted to out-of-frame rearrangements, and those results were checked against IGoR. In a later analysis, TCR-TCR, TCR-HLA and TCR-CMV co-occurrence was scored with hypergeometric tests, and a repertoire-size bias correction was applied to TCR pairs. A later analysis estimated false discovery rates by permuting HLA or CMV assignments 20 times. In a later analysis, co-occurring TCRs were grouped using DBSCAN, with TCRdist sequence similarity added in when clustering inside HLA-allele-positive subsets. Co-occurrence clustering excluded repertoires with fewer than 30,000 or more than 120,000 public chains, plus five with anomalous nucleotide sharing. The table comes from immuneACCESS by way of TCRdb, which keeps in-frame sequences with V and J called. Part of the clones is missing from these tables; in studies checked, under half for an unresolved V gene and the rest for unknown reasons. V and J calls and clone size come straight from that table; D and trimming were deduced from the DNA. This sample has about 63,000 clones in its table, and almost 75% of those were observed once. Together, the top ten hold 5% to 7% of the sample.

The data stem from a study of cytomegalovirus exposure and HLA in healthy donors (dated by TCRdb to 2016 to 2017). Regarding the complete study: According to an earlier analysis of a few hundred of the donors, some 180 million T cells yielded 90 million to 140 million unique TCR beta sequences and less than 300 Gb of sequence data. A later analysis re-examined previously published TCR beta repertoires from 500 to 700 donors and added high-resolution HLA genotyping to investigate patterns of TCR occurrence. Among the roughly 400 genotyped donors, 81% belonged to the genetic ancestry cluster associated with self-reported Caucasian donors. A later genetic analysis took genome-wide SNP genotypes for about three fifths of the 666 donors and used that subset as a discovery cohort. On average, around 240,000 unique TCR beta nucleotide sequences were sequenced per donor among fewer than 500 genotyped donors of the cohort, with 15% to 20% of those sequences being non-productive. Donor age, sex, ethnicity and CMV serostatus were compiled together with the repertoire data. Besides the first cohort of roughly 640 subjects, a separate validation cohort made up of roughly 130 different subjects was used. The number of donors typed differed by locus, with about 620-630 for A, B, C, DRB1 and DQB1, around 520 for DQA1, over 600 for DPA1, and around 450 for DPB1. High-throughput TCR immunosequencing, statistical association of individual TCRs with disease status, and machine learning were combined to predict cytomegalovirus infection status. Approximately 310 gigabases of sequencing data and roughly 90 million unique TCR sequences were included in an early release covering about 700 HLA-typed donors. Rather than drawing on any new phenotypic data, the later analysis identified candidate immune exposures from TCR beta sequences and the way those sequences occurred across donors. HLA typing included class I and class II loci at four-digit resolution. Every repertoire in the discovery cohort had been generated on one and the same sequencing platform. To decide whether each TCR beta V gene segment behaved as functional or pseudogenic, an earlier analysis of nearly 600 of the donors relied on high-throughput TCR beta sequencing. The study aimed to test whether cataloging public T cell receptors could reveal signatures of past pathogen exposure. The study profiled the T cell repertoires of 666 subjects by immunosequencing and related them to cytomegalovirus serostatus. Four or five DR-DQ haplotypes were treated as single units for association and clustering because of strong linkage in the cohort. On the study overall, not on this receptor specifically: In the study, some 180 TCR beta chains were listed as associated with cytomegalovirus. In a later analysis, around 17,000 TCR beta sequences were associated with specific HLA alleles at a false discovery rate of 0.05. Correlated functional status among segregating V segments might be attributable to linkage disequilibrium, but an unknown experimental factor could not be ruled out. The earlier analysis of some 560 of the donors excluded 15 to 20 rarely observed V segments, including chromosome 9 orphons, because counts were too low. Broadly in line with IMGT annotations, most TCR beta V segments showed up in productive rearrangements about 90% or about 30% of the time in an earlier analysis of several hundred of the donors. HLA typing was unavailable for some donors at each locus, so association tests used only the typed subset. In vitro tests confirmed that a few of the cytomegalovirus-associated TCR beta chains recognize cytomegalovirus antigens. Some IMGT-functional V segments, including TRBV6-2 and TRBV6-3, could not be told apart with the 87-base-pair reads, so those segments were excluded. A group of highly shared sequence variants was considered likely to be a technical artifact of the sequencing pipeline. Most TCR sequences were observed very rarely across donors, whereas some public TCRs were present in many individuals. CMV serostatus was the only immune exposure information available for the cohort. According to a later analysis, TCR association rates differed among HLA loci, with DRB1 alleles showing the most associated TCRs and HLA-C alleles showing the fewest. According to the authors, the approach could potentially be generalized to other disease states and immunological phenotypes. According to a later analysis, most CMV-associated TCR beta chains appeared to be HLA-restricted, and the HLA associations seemed to be driven largely by CMV exposure. Assigning TCR associations to individual alleles was difficult when HLA alleles, especially DR and DQ, strongly co-occurred. The classifier was reported to diagnose cytomegalovirus status with high specificity and sensitivity in both the original cohort and the validation cohort. Several of the top co-occurrence clusters appeared to be linked to parvovirus B19, influenza, CMV and Epstein-Barr virus, according to a later analysis. In a later analysis, HLA-associated TCR beta chains were found to be more clonally expanded and to have lower generation probabilities than equally common non-associated chains. A further reported finding was that TCR beta sequences accurately predicted the HLA-A and HLA-B alleles for most subjects in the first cohort. A later genetic analysis associated a missense DCLRE1C variant with V-gene and J-gene trimming of TCR beta chains, and an independent cohort replicated the association. In a later genetic analysis, fewer N-insertions in productive TCRs were reported among donors in an Asian-associated ancestry cluster than the approximately 670-donor mean. Presence/absence analyses assumed roughly uniform sequencing depth across donors, an assumption that may not hold. Only TCR beta chains were sequenced in this cohort, and the absence of alpha or paired-chain data limited detectable features.

The cohort consisted of approximately 690 healthy bone marrow donors. Cohort members were all nominally healthy when sampled, although unrecorded immune exposures were likely present. The donor tested CMV seronegative and was one of the 352 seronegative cohort members. A peripheral blood sample was provided by each donor, and peripheral blood mononuclear cells were used for TCR beta sequencing. Genomic DNA extraction from the blood cell samples was performed with the Qiagen DNeasy Blood Extraction Kit. This sequence was found in a man in his fifties in good health and CMV-seronegative. Recombination linked TRBV30 to TRBJ2-7; 6 matching bases give a weak D call of TRBD1. Sequences were obtained from PBMCs. The bases are TGTGCCTGGAGTGTAAAGGGGCAGGGGCACCACGAGCAGTACTTC. Its protein is CAWSVKGQGHHEQYF.